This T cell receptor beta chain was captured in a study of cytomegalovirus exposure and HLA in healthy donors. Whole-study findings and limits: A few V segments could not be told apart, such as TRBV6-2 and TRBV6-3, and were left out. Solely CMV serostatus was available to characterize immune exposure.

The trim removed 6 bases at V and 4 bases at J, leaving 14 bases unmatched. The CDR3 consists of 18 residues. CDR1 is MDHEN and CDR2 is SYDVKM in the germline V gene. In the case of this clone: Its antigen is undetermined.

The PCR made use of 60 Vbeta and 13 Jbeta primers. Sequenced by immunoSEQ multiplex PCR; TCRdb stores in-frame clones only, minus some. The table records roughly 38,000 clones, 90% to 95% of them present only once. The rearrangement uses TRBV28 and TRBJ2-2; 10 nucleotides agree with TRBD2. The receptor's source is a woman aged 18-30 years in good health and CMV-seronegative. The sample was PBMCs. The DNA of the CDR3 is TGTGCCAGCAGGCCGACGGGCCTAGCGGGAGCTGGCACCGGGGAGCTGTTTTTT. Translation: CASRPTGLAGAGTGELFF.